One sample yielded the 13 T cell receptor beta chains listed below, sequenced in a study of cytomegalovirus exposure and HLA in healthy donors (dated by TCRdb to the late 2010s). Library construction relied on the immunoSEQ multiplex PCR assay. A mixture of 60 forward primers for TCR Vbeta segments and 13 reverse primers for TCR Jbeta segments was used in the multiplex PCR. TCRdb took this table from immuneACCESS and kept in-frame rearrangements with V and J called. Such tables lack part of the clones; where checked against another copy, unresolved V genes explain under half of the gap, and the rest is unexplained. A total of under 200,000 clones appear in this sample, around 84% of them only once. The top ten clones comprise roughly 1.5% of the sample. The sample comprised PBMCs. These TCRs come from a woman between 18 and 29 years old in good health and CMV-seronegative.

This rearrangement joins TRBV6-5 to TRBJ1-6; D uncertain. V was pared by 2 bases and J by 8 bases, with 7 bases between. CDR1 MNHEY and CDR2 SVGAGI come from the germline V gene. This CDR3 has 13 amino acids. The CDR3 region has the DNA TGTGCCAGCAGTTACCGGGGTCATTCACCCCTCCACTTT. Encoded protein: CASSYRGHSPLHF.

This clone occurred once. The rearrangement joins TRBV5-6 to TRBJ1-2, with TRBD1 matching 7 bases. V lost 0 bases and J lost 4; bases outside the gene matches: 6. Germline V gene lookup returns CDR1 SGHDT and CDR2 YYEEEE. This CDR3 contains 15 residues. CDR3: CASSLANRGGYGYTF. In nucleotides, the CDR3 is TGTGCCAGCAGCTTGGCCAACAGGGGCGGCTATGGCTACACCTTC.

In regard to this clone: Distinct nucleotide sequences in the sample also encode this CDR3. V usage is TRBV29-1 and J usage is TRBJ1-1; maybe TRBD1 (6 bases). Germline V gene sequence: CDR1 SQVTM, CDR2 ANQGSEA. This CDR3 has 12 amino acids. V was shortened by 6 bases and J by 1 base, with 9 bases between the two germline ends. Here the CDR3 reads CSVRTENTEAFF. The CDR3 DNA reads TGCAGCGTGAGGACAGAGAACACTGAAGCTTTCTTT.

The chain links TRBV15 to TRBJ2-5, with TRBD2 as a possible D gene (7 bases). The CDR3 has 15 residues. Deletions cut 0 bases from V and 4 bases from J, with 12 bases between. CDR1 LNHNV and CDR2 YYDKDF come from the germline V gene (reference sequence). As DNA, the CDR3 is TGTGCCACCAGCAGAGATAGGGGGGGCGCAGAGACCCAGTACTTC. Translating gives CATSRDRGGAETQYF.

This chain links TRBV9 with TRBJ1-1; 7 positions agree with TRBD1. This CDR3 comprises 14 residues. J gave up 8 bases and V 4 bases, and 11 bases lay outside the gene matches. Germline assignment: CDR1 SGDLS and CDR2 YYNGEE. The CDR3 DNA reads as TGTGCCAGCAGCCCGGGACAGTGGGGATGGGAAGCTTTCTTT. As protein: CASSPGQWGWEAFF.

The chain recombines TRBV25-1 with TRBJ2-1; TRBD2 agrees at 12 bases. Germline-derived CDR1 and CDR2 are MGHDK and SYGVNS. The length of the CDR3 is 15 residues. The ends lost 2 bases at V and 7 bases at J; junction bases unmatched: 3. The CDR3 DNA reads as TGTGCCAGCAGTGAACCTAGCGGGAGGGAGAATGAGCAGTTCTTC. It is translated as CASSEPSGRENEQFF.

The V gene is TRBV7-9, the J gene TRBJ2-7, with TRBD2 identical over 10 bases. V trimming: 3 bases; J trimming: 2 bases; junction bases outside the gene matches: 7. The CDR3 covers 16 residues. The germline V gene encodes CDR1 SEHNR and CDR2 FQNEAQ (reference sequence). CDR3 sequence reads: CASSFTGLARTYEQYF. CDR3 coding DNA: TGTGCCAGCAGCTTTACGGGACTAGCGAGGACCTACGAGCAGTACTTC.

The chain has TRBV9 and TRBJ2-7; maybe TRBD2 (5 bases). V shed 0 bases and J shed 1 base, with 8 bases lying between them. The germline CDR1 and CDR2 sequences are SGDLS and YYNGEE. There are 14 residues in the CDR3. The CDR3 loop is CASSVEDSSYEQYF. For the CDR3, the DNA is TGTGCCAGCAGCGTAGAGGACTCGTCCTACGAGCAGTACTTC.

The chain couples TRBV5-1 to TRBJ2-7, with TRBD2 identical over 10 bases. The CDR3 is 14 amino acids. V shed 3 bases and J 3 bases; nucleotides not matched to a gene: 3. Germline V CDR1 and CDR2: SGHRS, YFSETQ. CDR3 region: CASSWGLASYEQYF. In nucleotides, the CDR3 is TGCGCCAGCAGCTGGGGACTAGCGAGCTACGAGCAGTACTTC.

A single count supports this clone. The genes are TRBV5-8 and TRBJ1-5, with TRBD1 as a possible D gene (6 bases). V lost 0 bases and J lost 1, with 11 bases in between. This CDR3 contains 16 residues. The V gene's germline CDR1 is SGHTS and CDR2 YDEGEE. Here the CDR3 DNA reads TGTGCCAGCAGCTTGGCGGCAGGGACAAGCAATCAGCCCCAGCATTTT. It is translated as CASSLAAGTSNQPQHF.

V usage is TRBV6-6 and J usage is TRBJ2-7; no reliable D call. The CDR3 is made up of 12 amino acids. In germline, CDR1 is MNHNY, CDR2 SVGAGI (reference sequence). Deletions cut 6 bases from V and 4 bases from J, with 10 bases between. The chain's CDR3 is CASRAQTYEQYF. CDR3 sequence (DNA): TGTGCCAGCAGGGCCCAAACGTACGAGCAGTACTTC.

The chain carries TRBV2 and TRBJ1-3; possible D gene TRBD1, 5 bases. CDR1 and CDR2 (germline): SNHLY, FYNNEI. V was shortened by 5 bases and J by 0 bases, with 14 bases between the two germline ends. The CDR3 has 16 amino acids. The CDR3 DNA sequence: TGTGCCAGCAGTAGCCGTGACAGTTTCTCTGGAAACACCATATATTTT. This codes for CASSSRDSFSGNTIYF.

The V and J genes are TRBV5-8 and TRBJ2-3; no reliable D call. Germline CDR1 and CDR2: SGHTS and YDEGEE. This CDR3 spans 13 amino acids. Trimming took 4 bases from V and 4 from J, leaving 10 bases between them. The CDR3 here is CASSRPYADTQYF. CDR3 nucleotide sequence: TGTGCCAGCAGCCGCCCCTACGCAGATACGCAGTATTTT.